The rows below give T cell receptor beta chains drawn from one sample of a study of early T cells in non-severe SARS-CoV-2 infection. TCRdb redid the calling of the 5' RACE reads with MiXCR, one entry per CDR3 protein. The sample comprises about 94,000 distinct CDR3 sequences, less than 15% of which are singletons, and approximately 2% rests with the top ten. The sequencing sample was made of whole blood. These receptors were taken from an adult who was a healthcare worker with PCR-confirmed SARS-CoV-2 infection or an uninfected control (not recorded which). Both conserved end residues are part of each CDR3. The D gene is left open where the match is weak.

CDR3: CASSEAIQGKQYF
D: TRBD1
J: TRBJ2-7
V: TRBV6-1

CDR3: CASRRRGTGEGGTEAFF
D: TRBD1
J: TRBJ1-1
V: TRBV6-5

CDR3: CASSYSRLAGAGNEQFF
D: TRBD2
J: TRBJ2-1
V: TRBV7-8

CDR3: CASSLFGVSTDTQYF
D: NA
J: TRBJ2-3
V: TRBV28

CDR3: CASSQEQSFNEKLFF
D: NA
J: TRBJ1-4
V: TRBV4-1

CDR3: CASSPRMGEQYF
D: NA
J: TRBJ2-7
V: TRBV28

CDR3: CASSGQGKSLQETQYF
D: TRBD1
J: TRBJ2-5
V: TRBV5-4

CDR3: CASSLQRANEQFF
D: NA
J: TRBJ2-1
V: TRBV7-2

CDR3: CASSYSSPGWGYTF
D: NA
J: TRBJ1-2
V: TRBV6-5

CDR3: CASSPGTGKGNTEAFF
D: TRBD1
J: TRBJ1-1
V: TRBV5-5

CDR3: CASSALGGEQFF
D: NA
J: TRBJ2-1
V: TRBV9

CDR3: CASTRHGQETQYF
D: NA
J: TRBJ2-5
V: TRBV12-3/TRBV12-4

CDR3: CASSLDANGLAGGDTQYF
D: TRBD2
J: TRBJ2-3
V: TRBV7-6

CDR3: CASSSPGQNTEAFF
D: NA
J: TRBJ1-1
V: TRBV28

CDR3: CASSTQKSYEQYF
D: NA
J: TRBJ2-7
V: TRBV19

CDR3: CASSQGQLYNSPLHF
D: NA
J: TRBJ1-6
V: TRBV18

CDR3: CSARGGEYNSPLHF
D: NA
J: TRBJ1-6
V: TRBV20-1

CDR3: CASSLSLTGTYEQYF
D: NA
J: TRBJ2-7
V: TRBV7-2

CDR3: CASSTGGRETQYF
D: NA
J: TRBJ2-5
V: TRBV6-2/TRBV6-3

CDR3: CASSLGQGVDEQYF
D: TRBD1
J: TRBJ2-7
V: TRBV28

CDR3: CASSYLSGQGAYEQYF
D: NA
J: TRBJ2-7
V: TRBV6-5

CDR3: CASLEGSSYNEQFF
D: NA
J: TRBJ2-1
V: TRBV7-9

CDR3: CASSLARGPGEEQYF
D: NA
J: TRBJ2-7
V: TRBV7-7

CDR3: CASSGGTGVGALIYEQYF
D: TRBD1
J: TRBJ2-7
V: TRBV6-6

CDR3: CASGQTGTGTYEQYF
D: TRBD1
J: TRBJ2-7
V: TRBV6-1

CDR3: CSVVAGTSGGARIDTQYF
D: TRBD2
J: TRBJ2-3
V: TRBV29-1

CDR3: CATSGTLDEKLFF
D: NA
J: TRBJ1-4
V: TRBV24-1

CDR3: CASSFVGTGNEKLFF
D: NA
J: TRBJ1-4
V: TRBV5-1

CDR3: CASSFGTMKTQYF
D: TRBD2
J: TRBJ2-5
V: TRBV28

CDR3: CASSLVGDLNTEAFF
D: NA
J: TRBJ1-1
V: TRBV27

CDR3: CASSLDRVMHEQYF
D: NA
J: TRBJ2-7
V: TRBV5-1

CDR3: CSAVGAGSYEQYF
D: NA
J: TRBJ2-7
V: TRBV20-1

CDR3: CASSQEAYSPLHF
D: NA
J: TRBJ1-6
V: TRBV5-4

CDR3: CSAAPGTGGYGYTF
D: TRBD1
J: TRBJ1-2
V: TRBV20-1

CDR3: CSVLARGLREQYF
D: NA
J: TRBJ2-7
V: TRBV29-1

CDR3: CASSPQGAETQYF
D: NA
J: TRBJ2-5
V: TRBV18

CDR3: CASSVGQGRMETQYF
D: TRBD1
J: TRBJ2-5
V: TRBV5-1

CDR3: CASSLREGGFYGYTF
D: NA
J: TRBJ1-2
V: TRBV12-3/TRBV12-4

CDR3: CASRAWTGLNTEAFF
D: TRBD1
J: TRBJ1-1
V: TRBV5-1

CDR3: CASSVKGAASGELFF
D: TRBD1
J: TRBJ2-2
V: TRBV9

CDR3: CASSFSPQQTQYF
D: NA
J: TRBJ2-5
V: TRBV27

CDR3: CASSPEDRYTGELFF
D: NA
J: TRBJ2-2
V: TRBV18

CDR3: CASSSQPGGEIYGYTF
D: NA
J: TRBJ1-2
V: TRBV5-4

CDR3: CASSFRGNQETQYF
D: NA
J: TRBJ2-5
V: TRBV12-3/TRBV12-4

CDR3: CASSSGRANYGYTF
D: NA
J: TRBJ1-2
V: TRBV5-6

CDR3: CASRREMETDTQYF
D: NA
J: TRBJ2-3
V: TRBV19

CDR3: CSAPTGKSEAFF
D: TRBD1
J: TRBJ1-1
V: TRBV20-1

CDR3: CASSQEMGPSTDTQYF
D: NA
J: TRBJ2-3
V: TRBV14

CDR3: CSVVLDYGTQYF
D: NA
J: TRBJ2-5
V: TRBV29-1